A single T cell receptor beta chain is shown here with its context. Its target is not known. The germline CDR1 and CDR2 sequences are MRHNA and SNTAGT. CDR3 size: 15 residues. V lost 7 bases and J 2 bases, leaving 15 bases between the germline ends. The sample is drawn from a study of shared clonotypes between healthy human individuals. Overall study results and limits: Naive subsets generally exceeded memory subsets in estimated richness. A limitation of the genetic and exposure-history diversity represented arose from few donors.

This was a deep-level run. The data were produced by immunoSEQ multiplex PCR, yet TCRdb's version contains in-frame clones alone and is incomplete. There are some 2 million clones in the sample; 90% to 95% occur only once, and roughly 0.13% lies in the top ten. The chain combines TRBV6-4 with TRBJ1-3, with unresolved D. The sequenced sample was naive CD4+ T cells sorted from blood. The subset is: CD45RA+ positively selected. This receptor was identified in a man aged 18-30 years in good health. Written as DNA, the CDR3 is TGTGCCAGCATTCTACCTGATGGGGCTGGAAACACCATATATTTT. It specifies CASILPDGAGNTIYF.